Listed here are 3 T cell receptor beta chains from one sample, sequenced in a study of CD8 T cells in ankylosing spondylitis. In TCRdb, the 5' RACE reads were re-called with MiXCR into one record per CDR3 protein. The sample has about 700,000 distinct CDR3 sequences, under 20% seen once; the top ten hold around a fifth. Study findings and constraints: One TCR beta motif, made up of under ten highly homologous variants, appeared characteristic of ankylosing spondylitis blood.

No antigen is known for these receptors. The sequenced sample consisted of blood, either unsorted or a sorted T cell fraction (not recorded which). These TCRs come from a male donor with ankylosing spondylitis.

This clonotype was detected only a few times. The chain is built from TRBV28 and TRBJ2-1, with D uncertain. V was trimmed by 2 bases and J by 0 bases, leaving 11 bases between them. The CDR3 covers 16 residues. Germline-derived CDR1 and CDR2 are MDHEN and SYDVKM. The chain's CDR3 is CASSLRGSISYNEQFF. The DNA for the CDR3 is TGTGCCAGCAGTTTACGCGGTAGCATCTCCTACAATGAGCAGTTCTTC.

The chain joins TRBV4-3 to TRBJ2-7; TRBD2 might be the D (6 bases). Trimming took 1 base from V and 0 from J, leaving 10 bases between them. The CDR3 extends over 15 amino acids. Germline V gene data show CDR1 as LGHNA and CDR2 as YSLEER. The CDR3 spells CASSQASESSYEQYF. For the CDR3, the DNA is TGCGCCAGCAGCCAAGCTAGCGAGAGCTCCTACGAGCAGTACTTC.

This clonotype was counted many times. The chain is built from TRBV7-3 and TRBJ2-3, with D unresolved. This CDR3 spans 13 amino acids. Trimming removed 6 bases from V and 4 bases from J, with 11 bases in between. Germline lookup yields CDR1 SGHTA and CDR2 FQGTGA. The DNA for the CDR3 is TGTGCCAGCAGTCAGTTGTCGGCAGATACGCAGTATTTT. Encoded protein: CASSQLSADTQYF.